A selection of T cell receptor beta chains follows, all from one sample in a study of blood T cell repertoires in COVID-19. The method was immunoSEQ multiplex PCR; TCRdb's version includes in-frame clones alone and lacks a portion of them. Counted here are a few hundred thousand clones, more than 75% occurring once; the ten biggest clones make up 9% to 15%. Sequencing input: peripheral blood. These receptors were collected from a man of 80 years or more with acute or convalescent COVID-19. The CDR3 runs from the conserved cysteine through the conserved F or W. A D gene is named only where the DNA matches it firmly.

cdr3_aa j_call d_call v_call
CASRVLAGGPGEQYF TRBJ2-7 TRBD2 TRBV27
CASSLDGGKGDEQFF TRBJ2-1 NA TRBV5-1
CASSFHGGFHPFF TRBJ1-1 NA TRBV12-3/TRBV12-4
CASHRSSTDTQYF TRBJ2-3 NA TRBV2
CASSLSGRGYTF TRBJ1-2 NA TRBV7-9
CASSEMLGATEAFF TRBJ1-1 NA TRBV2
CATQTRQGYTDTQYF TRBJ2-3 TRBD1 TRBV28
CASSEGQHNYGYTF TRBJ1-2 TRBD1 TRBV19
CASSLAPGQSANTIYF TRBJ1-3 TRBD1 TRBV5-1
CASRGDRANYGYTF TRBJ1-2 TRBD1 TRBV2
CASSARALANYGYTF TRBJ1-2 NA TRBV9
CAGDRGASNEKLFF TRBJ1-4 NA TRBV12-2
CASRDSYYEQYF TRBJ2-7 NA TRBV28
CASSLIGSGTEAFF TRBJ1-1 NA TRBV7-9
CASNSPSLGGAIAKNIQYF TRBJ2-4 NA TRBV19
CASCHGRTNEKLFF TRBJ1-4 NA TRBV5-1
CASSESNPVRYEQYF TRBJ2-7 NA TRBV10-2
CASSSSSGGRSGNQPQHF TRBJ1-5 NA TRBV27
CASSPRLADTQYF TRBJ2-3 TRBD2 TRBV6-5
CASSLRAGNQPQHF TRBJ1-5 NA TRBV27
CASSLYRDLDGYTF TRBJ1-2 NA TRBV5-4
CASSSRGLAKYEQYF TRBJ2-7 TRBD2 TRBV5-6
CASSLGQDLGHYEQYF TRBJ2-7 NA TRBV7-9
CASSDRPNQPQHF TRBJ1-5 NA TRBV6-4
CASSSLQGSDIEAFF TRBJ1-1 NA TRBV5-1
CASSEGSRSYYNSYEQYF TRBJ2-7 NA TRBV6-1
CASRRQENTEAFF TRBJ1-1 NA TRBV6-4
CASSLAGGWETQYF TRBJ2-5 TRBD2 TRBV5-4
CASSLPQGSHEKLFF TRBJ1-4 NA TRBV28
CASSLRAGGEQYF TRBJ2-7 TRBD2 TRBV5-1